The clone carrying this TCR beta chain was counted only a few times. The sample belongs to a study of patients and donors after allogeneic stem cell transplantation. TCRdb re-derived calls from the RT-PCR reads in MiXCR, one entry per CDR3 protein. The sample shows 150,000 to 200,000 distinct CDR3 sequences, approximately 30% of them seen only once. CDR1 and CDR2 from the germline V gene are SQVTM and ANQGSEA. The CDR3 covers 10 residues. V was pared by 4 bases and J by 11 bases, with 11 bases between. This chain links TRBV29-1 with TRBJ2-5; D not resolved. The sample comprised blood, either unsorted or a sorted T cell fraction (not recorded which). The TCR originated in a human donor who was either an allogeneic HSCT recipient or a stem cell or donor lymphocyte infusion donor (not recorded which). It is not recorded whose cells these are; they may come from a transplant donor. The CDR3 DNA sequence: TGCAGCGTTGGGTGGGAAACTCAGTACTTC. It specifies CSVGWETQYF.